These 9 T cell receptor beta chains were sequenced from one sample in a study of cytomegalovirus exposure and HLA in healthy donors. Repertoires were generated with immunoSEQ multiplex PCR, while TCRdb's copy carries only in-frame clones and drops some. This sample has more than 85,000 clones; roughly 90% occur once, and the top ten carry about 2%. What was sequenced was PBMCs. These receptors were taken from a woman aged 18 to 35 in good health and CMV-seronegative.

This clone was detected a few times. The chain links TRBV5-6 to TRBJ2-7; D might be TRBD2 (5 bases). This CDR3 has 14 residues. CDR1 SGHDT and CDR2 YYEEEE come from the germline V gene. Trimming took off 4 bases at V and 0 bases at J, with 11 bases between the two ends. The DNA of the CDR3 is TGTGCCAGCAGCCTCGGACTGAACTCCTACGAGCAGTACTTC. Translated, it gives CASSLGLNSYEQYF.

The J gene is TRBJ1-2, the V gene TRBV2; 8 bases line up with TRBD1. The germline V gene has CDR1 SNHLY and CDR2 FYNNEI. Trimming removed 6 bases from V and 1 base from J; junction bases left unmatched: 4. The CDR3 spans 14 residues. CDR3 amino acids: CASRGQGSNYGYTF. The CDR3 DNA sequence: TGTGCCAGCAGAGGACAGGGCAGTAACTATGGCTACACCTTC.

This clone appeared a single time. The chain combines TRBV6-5 with TRBJ1-1, with D possibly TRBD1 on 6 matching bases. Looked up from germline, CDR1 is MNHEY and CDR2 is SVGAGI. V was trimmed by 9 bases and J by 7 bases, leaving 21 bases between them. The CDR3 runs 14 residues. The CDR3 loop reads CASYDRSRWGEAFF. DNA for the CDR3: TGTGCCAGTTACGACAGGTCGCGTTGGGGTGAAGCTTTCTTT.

The gene calls are TRBV6-6 and TRBJ2-5; 8 nucleotides align to TRBD1. The V segment lost 0 bases and the J segment 4 bases; nucleotides outside the gene matches: 7. The germline V gene has CDR1 MNHNY and CDR2 SVGAGI (reference sequence). CDR3 size: 16 residues. CDR3 sequence: CASSYSSGTGLETQYF. The CDR3 region has the DNA TGTGCCAGCAGTTACTCCTCCGGGACAGGTTTAGAGACCCAGTACTTC.

The V call is TRBV10-3, the J call TRBJ2-1; 7 bases align to TRBD1. The germline V gene has CDR1 ENHRY and CDR2 SYGVKD. This CDR3 region has 14 residues. The V gene end was trimmed by 6 bases and the J gene end by 4 bases; junction bases not matched to a gene: 6. The CDR3 protein is CAIRPDREYNEQFF. The CDR3 DNA reads TGTGCCATCAGGCCTGACAGGGAATACAATGAGCAGTTCTTC.

The chain has TRBV5-1 and TRBJ2-3; 12 bases are shared with TRBD2. V dropped 6 bases and J dropped 0; count of bases not matched to a gene: 11. The CDR3 sequence is 18 residues long. Per the germline V gene, CDR1 is SGHRS and CDR2 is YFSETQ. This chain's CDR3 is CASTHNSGTSGSTDTQYF. In nucleotides, the CDR3 is TGCGCCAGCACCCACAATTCCGGGACTAGCGGGAGCACAGATACGCAGTATTTT. Full variable domain (remainder filled in from reference TRBV5-1 and TRBJ2-3): KAGVTQTPRYLIKTRGQQVTLSCSPISGHRSVSWYQQTPGQGLQFLFEYFSETQRNKGNFPGRFSGRQFSNSRSEMNVSTLELGDSALYLCASTHNSGTSGSTDTQYFGPGTRLTVL.

There are a few counts of this clone. V gene TRBV13 combines with J gene TRBJ1-2; 7 bases align to TRBD1. The CDR3 covers 17 residues. V dropped 5 bases and J dropped 0; count of bases not matched to a gene: 12. CDR1 and CDR2 (germline): PRHDT, FYEKMQ (reference sequence). The CDR3 loop reads CASSLPIGDSSNYGYTF. CDR3 nucleotides: TGTGCCAGCAGCCTACCCATTGGGGACAGCTCTAACTATGGCTACACCTTC.

This chain joins TRBV5-4 and TRBJ2-3; no reliable D call. This CDR3 comprises 14 residues. The germline CDR1 and CDR2 sequences are SGHNT and YYREEE (reference sequence). V dropped 0 bases and J dropped 6 bases, with 11 bases sitting between them. The CDR3 region is CASSLGLTGDTQYF. For the CDR3, the DNA is TGTGCCAGCAGCTTGGGACTGACCGGCGATACGCAGTATTTT.

The chain uses TRBV30 and TRBJ1-1; the match to TRBD1 covers 10 bases. With 4 bases clipped from V and 0 bases from J, the junction kept 5 bases outside the gene matches. The germline V gene has CDR1 GTSNPN and CDR2 SVGIG (reference sequence). The CDR3 is 15 residues long. The CDR3 DNA follows: TGTGCCTGGACGTGGACAGGGGGAATGAACACTGAAGCTTTCTTT. It encodes CAWTWTGGMNTEAFF.